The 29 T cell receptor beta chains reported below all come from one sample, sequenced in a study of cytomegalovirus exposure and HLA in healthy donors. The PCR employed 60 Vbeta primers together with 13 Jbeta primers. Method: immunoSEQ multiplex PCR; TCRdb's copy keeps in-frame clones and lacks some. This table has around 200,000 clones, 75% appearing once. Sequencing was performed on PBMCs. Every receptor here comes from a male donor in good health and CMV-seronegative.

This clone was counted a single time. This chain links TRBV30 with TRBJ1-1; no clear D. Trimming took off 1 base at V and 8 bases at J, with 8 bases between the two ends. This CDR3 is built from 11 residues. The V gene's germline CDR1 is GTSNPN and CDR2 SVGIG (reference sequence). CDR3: CAWSENREAFF. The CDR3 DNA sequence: TGTGCCTGGAGTGAGAACAGAGAAGCTTTCTTT.

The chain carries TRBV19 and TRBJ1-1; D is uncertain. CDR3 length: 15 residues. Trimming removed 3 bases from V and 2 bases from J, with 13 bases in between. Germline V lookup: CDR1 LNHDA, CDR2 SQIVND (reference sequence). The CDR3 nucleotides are TGTGCCAGTAGTATTGGGTTGGGAGGAAACACTGAAGCTTTCTTT. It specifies CASSIGLGGNTEAFF. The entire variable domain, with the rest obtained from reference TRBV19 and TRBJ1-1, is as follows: DGGITQSPKYLFRKEGQNVTLSCEQNLNHDAMYWYRQDPGQGLRLIYYSQIVNDFQKGDIAEGYSVSREKKESFPLTVTSAQKNPTAFYLCASSIGLGGNTEAFFGQGTRLTVV.

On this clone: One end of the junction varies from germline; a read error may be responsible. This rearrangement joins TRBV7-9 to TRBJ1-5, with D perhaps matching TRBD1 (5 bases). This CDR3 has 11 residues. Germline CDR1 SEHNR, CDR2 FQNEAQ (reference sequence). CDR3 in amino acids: CSSSSGGPQHF. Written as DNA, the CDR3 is TGTTCCAGCAGCTCGGGGGGGCCCCAGCATTTT.

The CDR3 protein is CASSFVAGGPYNEQFF. The CDR3 coding sequence is TGTGCCAGCAGCTTTGTAGCGGGAGGGCCCTACAATGAGCAGTTCTTC. V gene TRBV7-2 combines with J gene TRBJ2-1; 11 bases are a match to TRBD2. Germline lookup yields CDR1 SGHTA and CDR2 FQGNSA. There are 16 residues in the CDR3. Trimming took 3 bases from V and 2 from J; bases not matched to a gene: 3. Together with reference TRBV7-2 and TRBJ2-1, the CDR3 gives the full variable domain: GAGVSQSPSNKVTEKGKDVELRCDPISGHTALYWYRQSLGQGLEFLIYFQGNSAPDKSGLPSDRFSAERTGGSVSTLTIQRTQQEDSAVYLCASSFVAGGPYNEQFFGPGTRLTVL.

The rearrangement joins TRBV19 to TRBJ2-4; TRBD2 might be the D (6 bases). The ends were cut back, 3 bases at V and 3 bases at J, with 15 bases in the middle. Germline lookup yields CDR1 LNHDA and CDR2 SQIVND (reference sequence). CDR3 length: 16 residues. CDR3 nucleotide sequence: TGTGCCAGTAGTATTTTGTACGGGAGTATCAAAAACATTCAGTACTTC. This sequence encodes CASSILYGSIKNIQYF.

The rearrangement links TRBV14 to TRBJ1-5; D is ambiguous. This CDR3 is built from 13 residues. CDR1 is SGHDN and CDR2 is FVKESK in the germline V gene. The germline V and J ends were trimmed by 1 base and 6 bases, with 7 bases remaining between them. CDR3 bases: TGTGCCAGCAGCCAAGGCACAGCTCAGCCCCAGCATTTT. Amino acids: CASSQGTAQPQHF.

The CDR3 sequence is CASSDGTAGEKLFF. The CDR3 DNA reads as TGCGCCAGCAGTGACGGGACAGCGGGCGAAAAACTGTTTTTT. This chain uses TRBV10-1 with TRBJ1-4; 7 positions match TRBD1. Per the germline V gene, CDR1 is WNHNN and CDR2 is SYGVQD (reference sequence). The CDR3 consists of 14 residues. J gave up 8 bases and V 3 bases, and 6 bases lay outside the gene matches.

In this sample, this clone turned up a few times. CDR3 sequence reads: CASSLFQGFPNEQFF. DNA of the CDR3: TGTGCCAGCAGTTTATTTCAGGGGTTCCCCAATGAGCAGTTCTTC. The chain couples TRBV28 to TRBJ2-1, with D tentatively TRBD1 (6 bases). The V gene's germline CDR1 is MDHEN and CDR2 SYDVKM. There are 15 residues in the CDR3. The V gene lost 1 base and the J gene lost 6 bases, with 13 bases spanning the gap. Together with reference TRBV28 and TRBJ2-1, the CDR3 gives the full variable domain: DVKVTQSSRYLVKRTGEKVFLECVQDMDHENMFWYRQDPGLGLRLIYFSYDVKMKEKGDIPEGYSVSREKKERFSLILESASTNQTSMYLCASSLFQGFPNEQFFGPGTRLTVL.

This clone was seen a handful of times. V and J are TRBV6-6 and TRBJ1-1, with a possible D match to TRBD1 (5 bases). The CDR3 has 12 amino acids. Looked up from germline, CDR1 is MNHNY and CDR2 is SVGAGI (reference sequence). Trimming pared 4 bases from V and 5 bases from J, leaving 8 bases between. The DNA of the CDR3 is TGTGCCAGCAGTTTGCAGGGAACTGAAGCTTTCTTT. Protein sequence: CASSLQGTEAFF.

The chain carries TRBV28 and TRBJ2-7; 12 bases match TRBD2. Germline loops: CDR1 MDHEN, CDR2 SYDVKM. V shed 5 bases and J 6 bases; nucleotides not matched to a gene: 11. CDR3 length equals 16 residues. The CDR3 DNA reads TGTGCCAGCAGTGCGCGGACTAGCGGGGTCGGGGGCGAGCAGTACTTC. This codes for CASSARTSGVGGEQYF.

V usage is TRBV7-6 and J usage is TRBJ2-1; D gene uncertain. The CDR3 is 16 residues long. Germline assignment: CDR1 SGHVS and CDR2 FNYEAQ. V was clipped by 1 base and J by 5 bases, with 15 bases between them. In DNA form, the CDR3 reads TGTGCCAGCAGCTTAGGATACGCGGATATAAACAATGAGCAGTTCTTC. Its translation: CASSLGYADINNEQFF. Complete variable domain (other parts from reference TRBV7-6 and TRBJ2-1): GAGVSQSPRYKVTKRGQDVALRCDPISGHVSLYWYRQALGQGPEFLTYFNYEAQQDKSGLPNDRFSAERPEGSISTLTIQRTEQRDSAMYRCASSLGYADINNEQFFGPGTRLTVL.

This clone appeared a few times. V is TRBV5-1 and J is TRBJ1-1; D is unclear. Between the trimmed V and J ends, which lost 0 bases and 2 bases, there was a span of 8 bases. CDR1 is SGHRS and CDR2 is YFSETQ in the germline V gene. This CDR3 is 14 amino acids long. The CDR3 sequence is CASSLDNPNTEAFF. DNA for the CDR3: TGCGCCAGCAGCTTGGACAACCCCAACACTGAAGCTTTCTTT.

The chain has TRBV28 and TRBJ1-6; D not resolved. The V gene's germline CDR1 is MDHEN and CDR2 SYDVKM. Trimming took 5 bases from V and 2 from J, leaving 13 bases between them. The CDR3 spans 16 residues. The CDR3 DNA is TGTGCCAGCAGTCCCAAGAAGAGTGCCTATAATTCACCCCTCCACTTT. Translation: CASSPKKSAYNSPLHF.

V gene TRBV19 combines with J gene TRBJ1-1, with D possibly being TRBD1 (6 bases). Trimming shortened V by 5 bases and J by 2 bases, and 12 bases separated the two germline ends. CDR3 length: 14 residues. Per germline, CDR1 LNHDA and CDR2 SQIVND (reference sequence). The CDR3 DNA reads TGTGCCAGTAGTCCGGGACACCCTAACACTGAAGCTTTCTTT. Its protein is CASSPGHPNTEAFF.

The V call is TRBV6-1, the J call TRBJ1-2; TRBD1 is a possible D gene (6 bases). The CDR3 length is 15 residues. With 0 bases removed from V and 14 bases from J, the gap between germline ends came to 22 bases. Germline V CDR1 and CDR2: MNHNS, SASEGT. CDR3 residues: CASSEAASGGLAPTF. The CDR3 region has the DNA TGTGCCAGCAGTGAAGCGGCATCGGGGGGGCTAGCGCCTACCTTC.

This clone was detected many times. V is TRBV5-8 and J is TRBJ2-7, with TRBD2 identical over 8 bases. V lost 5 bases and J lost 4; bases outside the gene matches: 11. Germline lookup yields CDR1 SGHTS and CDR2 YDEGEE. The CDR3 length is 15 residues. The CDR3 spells CASSRNGRGGYEQYF. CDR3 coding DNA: TGTGCCAGCAGTCGTAACGGGAGGGGCGGTTACGAGCAGTACTTC.

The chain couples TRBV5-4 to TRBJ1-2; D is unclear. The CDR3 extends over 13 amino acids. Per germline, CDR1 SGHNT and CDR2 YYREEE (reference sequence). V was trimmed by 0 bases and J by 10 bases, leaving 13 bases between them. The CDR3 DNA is TGTGCCAGCAGCTTGGGAGGGCAGAATGACTACACCTTC. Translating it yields CASSLGGQNDYTF.

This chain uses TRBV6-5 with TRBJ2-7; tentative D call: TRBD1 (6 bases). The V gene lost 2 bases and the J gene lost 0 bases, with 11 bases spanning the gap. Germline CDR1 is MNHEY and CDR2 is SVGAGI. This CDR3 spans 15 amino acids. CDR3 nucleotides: TGTGCCAGCAGTTACGGGGGCAGGATCTCCTACGAGCAGTACTTC. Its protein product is CASSYGGRISYEQYF.

The CDR3 loop reads CATRAFSILAGRNEQFF. CDR3 sequence (DNA): TGTGCCACCAGAGCCTTCTCAATACTAGCAGGAAGGAATGAGCAGTTCTTC. The V gene is TRBV15, the J gene TRBJ2-1; D possibly corresponds to TRBD2 (6 bases). Germline-derived CDR1 and CDR2 are LNHNV and YYDKDF (reference sequence). V dropped 6 bases and J dropped 7 bases, with 25 bases sitting between them. The CDR3 loop spans 17 amino acids.

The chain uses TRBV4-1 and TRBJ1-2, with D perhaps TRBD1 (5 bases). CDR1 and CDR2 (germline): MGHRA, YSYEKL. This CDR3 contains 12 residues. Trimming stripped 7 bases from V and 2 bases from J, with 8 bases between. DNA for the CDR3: TGCGCCAGCACGGACATAAACTATGGCTACACCTTC. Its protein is CASTDINYGYTF.

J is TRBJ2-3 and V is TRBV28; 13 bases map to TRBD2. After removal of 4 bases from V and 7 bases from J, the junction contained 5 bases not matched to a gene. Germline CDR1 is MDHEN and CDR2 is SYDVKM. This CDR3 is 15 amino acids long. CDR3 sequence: CASSSRTSGGHTQYF. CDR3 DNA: TGTGCCAGCAGTTCCCGGACTAGCGGGGGACATACGCAGTATTTT. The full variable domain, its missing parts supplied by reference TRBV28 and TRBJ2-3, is DVKVTQSSRYLVKRTGEKVFLECVQDMDHENMFWYRQDPGLGLRLIYFSYDVKMKEKGDIPEGYSVSREKKERFSLILESASTNQTSMYLCASSSRTSGGHTQYFGPGTRLTVL.

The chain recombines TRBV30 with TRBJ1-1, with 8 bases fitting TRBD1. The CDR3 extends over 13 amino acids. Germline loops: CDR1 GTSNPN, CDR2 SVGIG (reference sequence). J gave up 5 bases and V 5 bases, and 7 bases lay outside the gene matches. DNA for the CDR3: TGTGCCTGGTCCCACAGGGGGGGGACTGAAGCTTTCTTT. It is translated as CAWSHRGGTEAFF. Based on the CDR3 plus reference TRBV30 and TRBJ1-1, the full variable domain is SQTIHQWPATLVQPVGSPLSLECTVEGTSNPNLYWYRQAAGRGLQLLFYSVGIGQISSEVPQNLSASRPQDRQFILSSKKLLLSDSGFYLCAWSHRGGTEAFFGQGTRLTVV.

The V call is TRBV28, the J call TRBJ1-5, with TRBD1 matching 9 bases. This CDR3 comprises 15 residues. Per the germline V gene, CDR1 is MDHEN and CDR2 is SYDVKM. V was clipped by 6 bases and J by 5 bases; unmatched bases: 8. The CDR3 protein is CASSGRRTGDQPQHF. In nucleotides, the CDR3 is TGTGCCAGCAGCGGGCGTCGGACAGGGGATCAGCCCCAGCATTTT.

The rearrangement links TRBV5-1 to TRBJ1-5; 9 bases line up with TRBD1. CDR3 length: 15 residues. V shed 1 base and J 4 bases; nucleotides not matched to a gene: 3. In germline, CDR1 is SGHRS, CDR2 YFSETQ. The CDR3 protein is CASSLWGQGNQPQHF. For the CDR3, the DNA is TGCGCCAGCAGCTTGTGGGGACAGGGAAATCAGCCCCAGCATTTT.

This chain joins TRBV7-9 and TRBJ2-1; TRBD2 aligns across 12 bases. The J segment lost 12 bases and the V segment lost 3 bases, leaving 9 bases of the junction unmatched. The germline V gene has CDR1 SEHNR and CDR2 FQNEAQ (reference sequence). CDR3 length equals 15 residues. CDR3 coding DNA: TGTGCCAGCAGCTTTTGGCTAGCGGGGGGGTCGGGGCAGTTCTTC. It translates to CASSFWLAGGSGQFF.

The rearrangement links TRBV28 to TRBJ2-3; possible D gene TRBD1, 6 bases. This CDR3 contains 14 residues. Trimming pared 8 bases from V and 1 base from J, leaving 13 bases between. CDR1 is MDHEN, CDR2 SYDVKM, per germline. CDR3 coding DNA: TGTGCCAGCGGACAGACCTTCGGCACAGATACGCAGTATTTT. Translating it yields CASGQTFGTDTQYF.

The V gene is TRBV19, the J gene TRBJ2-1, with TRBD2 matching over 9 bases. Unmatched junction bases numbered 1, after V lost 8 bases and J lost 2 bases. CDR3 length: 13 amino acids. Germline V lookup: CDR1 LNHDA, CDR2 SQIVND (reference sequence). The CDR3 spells CASASGAYNEQFF. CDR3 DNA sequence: TGTGCCAGTGCTAGCGGGGCCTACAATGAGCAGTTCTTC.

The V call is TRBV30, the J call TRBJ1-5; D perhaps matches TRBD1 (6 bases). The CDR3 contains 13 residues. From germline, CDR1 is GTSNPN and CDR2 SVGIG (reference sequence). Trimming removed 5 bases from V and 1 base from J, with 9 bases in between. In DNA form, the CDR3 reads TGTGCCTGGGCGGACAGAAGCAATCAGCCCCAGCATTTT. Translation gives CAWADRSNQPQHF.

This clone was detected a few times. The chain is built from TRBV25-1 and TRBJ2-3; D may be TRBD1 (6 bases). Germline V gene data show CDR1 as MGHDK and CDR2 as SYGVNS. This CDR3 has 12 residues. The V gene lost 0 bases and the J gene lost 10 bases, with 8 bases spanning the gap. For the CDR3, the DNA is TGTGCCAGCAGTGAATACAGGGGCCCGCAGTATTTT. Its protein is CASSEYRGPQYF.